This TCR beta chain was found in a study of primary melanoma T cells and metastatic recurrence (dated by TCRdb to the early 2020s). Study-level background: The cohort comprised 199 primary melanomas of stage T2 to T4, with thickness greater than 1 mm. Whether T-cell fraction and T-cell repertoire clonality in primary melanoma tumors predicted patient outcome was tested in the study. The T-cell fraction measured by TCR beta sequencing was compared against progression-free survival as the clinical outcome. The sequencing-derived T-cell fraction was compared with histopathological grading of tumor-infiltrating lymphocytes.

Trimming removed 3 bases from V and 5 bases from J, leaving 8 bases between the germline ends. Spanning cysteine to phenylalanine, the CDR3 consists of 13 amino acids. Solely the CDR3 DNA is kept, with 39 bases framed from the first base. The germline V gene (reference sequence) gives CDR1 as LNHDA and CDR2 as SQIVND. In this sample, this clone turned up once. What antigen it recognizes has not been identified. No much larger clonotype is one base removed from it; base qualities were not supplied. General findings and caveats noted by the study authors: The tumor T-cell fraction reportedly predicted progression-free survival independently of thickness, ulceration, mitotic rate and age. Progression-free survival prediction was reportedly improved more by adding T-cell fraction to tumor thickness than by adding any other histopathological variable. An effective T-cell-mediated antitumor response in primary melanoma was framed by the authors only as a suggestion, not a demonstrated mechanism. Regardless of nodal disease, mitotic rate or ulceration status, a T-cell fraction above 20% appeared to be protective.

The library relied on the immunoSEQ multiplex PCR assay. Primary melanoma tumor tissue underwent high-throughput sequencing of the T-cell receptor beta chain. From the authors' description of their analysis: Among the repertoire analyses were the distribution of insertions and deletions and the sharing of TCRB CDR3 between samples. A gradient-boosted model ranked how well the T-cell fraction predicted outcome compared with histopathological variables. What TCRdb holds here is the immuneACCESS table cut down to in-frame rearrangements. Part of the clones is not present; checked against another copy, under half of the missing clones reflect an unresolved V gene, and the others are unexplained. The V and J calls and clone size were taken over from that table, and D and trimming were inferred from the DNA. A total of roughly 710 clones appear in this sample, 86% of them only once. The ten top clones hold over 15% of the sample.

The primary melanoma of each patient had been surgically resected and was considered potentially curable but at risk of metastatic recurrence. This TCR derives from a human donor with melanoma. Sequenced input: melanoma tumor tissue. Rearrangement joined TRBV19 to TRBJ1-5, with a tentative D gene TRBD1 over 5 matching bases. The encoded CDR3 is CASSIRGDQPQHF. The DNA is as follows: TGTGCCAGTAGTATTCGGGGGGATCAGCCCCAGCATTTT.